This TCR beta chain was recorded in a study of T cells in Graves' hyperthyroidism and ophthalmopathy. A remark on this clonotype: Being one base from a much bigger clone, this may be a read error.

Germline values: CDR1 DFQATT, CDR2 SNEGSKA (reference sequence). The CDR3 has 18 amino acids. V lost 6 bases to trimming and J lost 1 base, with 27 bases between them. RNA transcripts gave rise to amplified TCR beta CDR3 regions. During a first-round RT-PCR of the TCR CDR3, the HTBI primer set was used. A single record per CDR3 protein comes from TCRdb applying MiXCR to the multiplex PCR reads. The data show 250,000 to 300,000 distinct CDR3 sequences, with 15% to 20% seen just once and over 50% held by the top ten. Specimen: blood. The TCR originated in a woman aged 55 to 70 with Graves' ophthalmopathy. The chain employs TRBV20-1 and TRBJ1-1; TRBD1 might be the D (5 bases). The CDR3 spells CSANARRTSIMWNTEAFF. The CDR3 nucleotides are TGCAGTGCAAACGCTAGGAGGACATCTATCATGTGGAACACTGAAGCTTTCTTT.